The next 24 T cell receptor beta chains were all read from a single sample in a study of cytomegalovirus exposure and HLA in healthy donors. Libraries were prepared by immunoSEQ multiplex PCR; TCRdb keeps only in-frame clonotypes and omits some of them. The top ten hold more than 1.4% of the sample, which has about 110,000 clones, 70% to 90% seen once. What was sequenced was PBMCs. The receptors originated from a woman between 25 and 40 years old in good health and CMV-seropositive.

The V gene is TRBV2, the J gene TRBJ1-1; D not certain. V dropped 7 bases and J dropped 4 bases, with 10 bases sitting between them. The CDR3 sequence is 12 residues long. Germline V lookup: CDR1 SNHLY, CDR2 FYNNEI. CDR3 sequence: CASTEKTTEAFF. The CDR3 nucleotides are TGTGCCAGCACCGAGAAAACCACTGAAGCTTTCTTT.

This chain joins TRBV5-6 and TRBJ2-7; 7 nucleotides line up with TRBD1. The germline CDR1 and CDR2 sequences are SGHDT and YYEEEE. The V and J ends lost 4 bases and 4 bases, in that order; junction bases with no gene match: 5. This CDR3 has 13 amino acids. The CDR3 spells CASSLGQLYEQYF. CDR3 DNA: TGTGCCAGCAGCCTGGGACAGCTATACGAGCAGTACTTC. The whole variable domain, remainder taken from reference TRBV5-6 and TRBJ2-7, is DAGVTQSPTHLIKTRGQQVTLRCSPKSGHDTVSWYQQALGQGPQFIFQYYEEEERQRGNFPDRFSGHQFPNYSSELNVNALLLGDSALYLCASSLGQLYEQYFGPGTRLTVT.

In DNA form, the CDR3 reads TGTGCCAGCTCACCGGGGGACAGGATGTACAATGAGCAGTTCTTC. It yields the protein CASSPGDRMYNEQFF. The chain uses TRBV18 and TRBJ2-1, with TRBD1 matching 8 bases. CDR1 KGHSH and CDR2 LQKENI come from the germline V gene. CDR3 length equals 15 residues. Losses at the gene ends were 3 bases for V and 4 bases for J; bases not matched to a gene: 5.

This chain links TRBV11-2 with TRBJ1-3, with a weak D call TRBD1 (5 bases). Germline CDR1 is SGHAT and CDR2 is FQNNGV. The V end was cut by 8 bases, the J end by 1 base, with 9 bases between. There are 13 residues in the CDR3. The CDR3 coding sequence is TGTGCCAGCGGACAAGTTTCTGGAAACACCATATATTTT. Translation gives CASGQVSGNTIYF.

V and J are TRBV11-2 and TRBJ2-7, with D maybe TRBD1 (6 bases). The CDR3 totals 15 residues. From germline, CDR1 is SGHAT and CDR2 FQNNGV. Deletions cut 5 bases from V and 0 bases from J, with 14 bases between. In DNA, the CDR3 is TGTGCCAGCAGCGGATTCAGGGGCTACTCCTACGAGCAGTACTTC. Translation: CASSGFRGYSYEQYF.

The chain couples TRBV7-9 to TRBJ2-5, with 11 bases fitting TRBD1. Germline lookup yields CDR1 SEHNR and CDR2 FQNEAQ (reference sequence). The CDR3 covers 15 residues. J gave up 4 bases and V 4 bases, and 5 bases lay outside the gene matches. The CDR3 sequence: CASSWSGTGGETQYF. CDR3 DNA sequence: TGTGCCAGCAGCTGGTCCGGGACAGGGGGAGAGACCCAGTACTTC.

The chain joins TRBV5-1 to TRBJ2-1; 9 positions agree with TRBD2. CDR3 length: 22 residues. Germline V gives CDR1 SGHRS, CDR2 YFSETQ. V shed 0 bases and J 1 base; nucleotides not matched to a gene: 20. The CDR3 here is CASSLEVLLAGHYTKSYNEQFF. CDR3 nucleotides: TGCGCCAGCAGCTTGGAGGTCCTCCTAGCGGGACACTATACCAAATCCTACAATGAGCAGTTCTTC.

The chain uses TRBV28 and TRBJ1-4; D remains unclear. Trimming cost V 5 bases and J 6 bases, with 16 bases left between them. Germline V lookup: CDR1 MDHEN, CDR2 SYDVKM. The CDR3 length is 15 residues. The CDR3 DNA reads TGTGCCAGCAGTCCGCTGGTCGCGAGGGATGAAAAACTGTTTTTT. Protein: CASSPLVARDEKLFF.

The chain has TRBV27 and TRBJ2-1, with 12 positions matching TRBD2. The J segment lost 1 base and the V segment lost 6 bases, leaving 7 bases of the junction unmatched. Germline CDR1 MNHEY, CDR2 SMNVEV (reference sequence). The CDR3 is 17 amino acids. DNA for the CDR3: TGTGCCAGCAGCCTGACTAGCGGGAGACGTTCCTACAATGAGCAGTTCTTC. Residues: CASSLTSGRRSYNEQFF.

The chain joins TRBV11-3 to TRBJ2-7; 10 nucleotides agree with TRBD2. The CDR3 runs to 15 residues. CDR1 SGHNT and CDR2 YENEEA come from the germline V gene. Trimming removed 5 bases from V and 3 bases from J; junction bases left unmatched: 7. DNA of the CDR3: TGTGCCAGCAGCCTACTAGCGGGACCCCTCTACGAGCAGTACTTC. Protein sequence: CASSLLAGPLYEQYF. Based on the CDR3 plus reference TRBV11-3 and TRBJ2-7, the full variable domain is EAGVVQSPRYKIIEKKQPVAFWCNPISGHNTLYWYLQNLGQGPELLIRYENEEAVDDSQLPKDRFSAERLKGVDSTLKIQPAELGDSAVYLCASSLLAGPLYEQYFGPGTRLTVT.

This chain joins TRBV11-1 and TRBJ2-7, with 9 nucleotides matching TRBD2. This CDR3 contains 15 residues. Per the germline V gene, CDR1 is SGHAT and CDR2 is FQDESV (reference sequence). The V segment lost 0 bases and the J segment 2 bases; nucleotides outside the gene matches: 2. The CDR3 DNA is TGTGCCAGCAGCTTAGCGGCTAGCGGGACCTACGAGCAGTACTTC. Its protein product is CASSLAASGTYEQYF.

The V and J genes are TRBV15 and TRBJ2-2, with D perhaps TRBD2 (5 bases). CDR1 is LNHNV, CDR2 YYDKDF, per germline (reference sequence). V was shortened by 2 bases and J by 4 bases, with 17 bases between the two germline ends. The CDR3 totals 17 residues. The CDR3, as DNA: TGTGCCACCAGCAGAACGCGGTTTGAGGGAATCACCGGGGAGCTGTTTTTT. The encoded protein is CATSRTRFEGITGELFF.

The genes are TRBV4-3 and TRBJ2-1; a weak D match, TRBD1 (6 bases). The CDR3 contains 16 residues. The ends were cut back, 0 bases at V and 6 bases at J, with 15 bases in the middle. Looked up from germline, CDR1 is LGHNA and CDR2 is YSLEER. CDR3 DNA sequence: TGCGCCAGCAGCCAAGATCCTGCCCCCAGGGGCAATGAGCAGTTCTTC. This codes for CASSQDPAPRGNEQFF.

The V and J genes are TRBV13 and TRBJ1-2, with TRBD1 identical over 7 bases. Losses at the gene ends were 5 bases for V and 0 bases for J; bases not matched to a gene: 21. CDR1 and CDR2 from the germline V gene are PRHDT and FYEKMQ (reference sequence). The CDR3 totals 20 residues. The CDR3 bases are TGTGCCAGCAGCGCTAACCTCCGGGACAGACAATTTACCCCTAACTATGGCTACACCTTC. It translates to CASSANLRDRQFTPNYGYTF.

This chain joins TRBV30 and TRBJ2-1; possible D gene TRBD2, 5 bases. The CDR3 contains 14 residues. Trimming cost V 0 bases and J 0 bases, with 6 bases left between them. Germline values: CDR1 GTSNPN, CDR2 SVGIG (reference sequence). The CDR3 bases are TGTGCCTGGAGTGTTGCGGGCTCCTACAATGAGCAGTTCTTC. Amino acids: CAWSVAGSYNEQFF. Complete variable domain (other parts from reference TRBV30 and TRBJ2-1): SQTIHQWPATLVQPVGSPLSLECTVEGTSNPNLYWYRQAAGRGLQLLFYSVGIGQISSEVPQNLSASRPQDRQFILSSKKLLLSDSGFYLCAWSVAGSYNEQFFGPGTRLTVL.

V and J are TRBV15 and TRBJ2-1; D not resolved. V shed 3 bases and J shed 3 bases, with 15 bases lying between them. Germline CDR1 reads LNHNV; CDR2 reads YYDKDF (reference sequence). The CDR3 runs to 16 residues. The CDR3 reads CATSRPRFSSYNEQFF. The CDR3 DNA reads TGTGCCACCAGCAGGCCGCGGTTTTCGAGCTACAATGAGCAGTTCTTC.

The rearrangement uses TRBV7-9 and TRBJ1-1; D not certain. V was pared by 7 bases and J by 0 bases, with 15 bases between. The CDR3 loop spans 15 amino acids. CDR1 is SEHNR and CDR2 is FQNEAQ in the germline V gene (reference sequence). This CDR3 reads CASTTTGEMNTEAFF. CDR3 DNA sequence: TGTGCCAGCACCACAACCGGGGAAATGAACACTGAAGCTTTCTTT.

The genes are TRBV7-2 and TRBJ2-5; unclear D gene. This CDR3 contains 12 residues. CDR1 and CDR2 from the germline V gene are SGHTA and FQGNSA. V gave up 0 bases and J gave up 6 bases, with 5 bases separating them. The CDR3, as DNA: TGTGCCAGCAGCTTAGCTCTCCAGACCCAGTACTTC. This sequence encodes CASSLALQTQYF.

The rearrangement links TRBV2 to TRBJ2-5, with TRBD2 matching over 11 bases. J was trimmed by 5 bases and V by 4 bases; bases with no gene match: 15. Germline V gene sequence: CDR1 SNHLY, CDR2 FYNNEI. The CDR3 is 18 residues long. The CDR3 region has the DNA TGTGCCAGCAGTGGAGATCTTAGCGGGAGGGCCCAGGGTGAGACCCAGTACTTC. This gives the protein CASSGDLSGRAQGETQYF.

V gene TRBV7-2 combines with J gene TRBJ2-5; 8 bases are a match to TRBD1. Germline V gene data show CDR1 as SGHTA and CDR2 as FQGNSA. J was trimmed by 6 bases and V by 1 base; bases with no gene match: 7. This CDR3 region has 15 residues. As DNA, the CDR3 is TGTGCCAGCAGCTTAGGCGGACAGGGTGCCAAGACCCAGTACTTC. This encodes CASSLGGQGAKTQYF.

V usage is TRBV18 and J usage is TRBJ2-7; 8 bases are a match to TRBD1. V dropped 3 bases and J dropped 5; count of bases not matched to a gene: 9. CDR3 length: 15 residues. Germline V CDR1 and CDR2: KGHSH, LQKENI. CDR3 DNA: TGTGCCAGCTCACCCCGACAGGGGCCGAGGGACGAGCAGTACTTC. Amino acid sequence: CASSPRQGPRDEQYF.

This clone occurred once. The chain links TRBV4-2 to TRBJ1-2; no firm D call. The CDR3 has 17 residues. Germline V lookup: CDR1 LGHNA, CDR2 YNFKEQ. V lost 0 bases and J lost 4, with 18 bases in between. The CDR3, as DNA: TGTGCCAGCAGCCAAGATCGAGGGAACGGTGGGGTCTATGGCTACACCTTC. It translates to CASSQDRGNGGVYGYTF.

This chain connects TRBV27 to TRBJ2-3; D may be TRBD1 (5 bases). V shed 5 bases and J shed 2 bases, with 11 bases lying between them. The CDR3 has 14 amino acids. CDR1 is MNHEY and CDR2 is SMNVEV in the germline V gene (reference sequence). The CDR3 region is CASSTRTFTDTQYF. The CDR3 region has the DNA TGTGCCAGCAGTACGCGGACATTCACAGATACGCAGTATTTT.

The chain is built from TRBV7-9 and TRBJ1-4, with 11 bases lining up with TRBD1. V trimming: 4 bases; J trimming: 8 bases; junction bases outside the gene matches: 6. CDR1 and CDR2 from the germline V gene are SEHNR and FQNEAQ (reference sequence). This CDR3 contains 15 residues. The CDR3 is CASSWGQGEGEKLFF. CDR3 sequence (DNA): TGTGCCAGCAGCTGGGGACAGGGGGAAGGGGAAAAACTGTTTTTT.